The 5 T cell receptor beta chains presented below share a single source sample, sequenced in a study of CD8 T cells in Susac syndrome. When the RNA was reverse transcribed, random hexamers were used with an input of about 0.5 to 1 ug. One entry per CDR3 protein results from TCRdb running MiXCR on the immunoSEQ multiplex PCR reads. The sample carries tens of thousands of distinct CDR3 sequences, over 75% recorded once. The specimen was CD8+ T cells from PBMCs. These receptors came from a human donor with multiple sclerosis.

The CDR3 loop reads CSATWTENTEAFF. CDR3 sequence (DNA): TGCAGTGCTACTTGGACAGAGAACACTGAAGCTTTCTTT. The genes are TRBV20-1 and TRBJ1-1; maybe TRBD1 (6 bases). Germline V gene sequence: CDR1 DFQATT, CDR2 SNEGSKA (reference sequence). V was pared by 4 bases and J by 1 base, with 10 bases between. The CDR3 runs to 13 residues.

The chain joins TRBV12-3 or TRBV12-4 to TRBJ1-1; D is unresolved. The CDR3 contains 14 residues. The V gene lost 3 bases and the J gene lost 8 bases, with 16 bases spanning the gap. The CDR3 spells CASSLASAAGEAFF. The CDR3 nucleotides read TGTGCCAGCAGTTTGGCCTCGGCCGCCGGAGAAGCTTTCTTT.

The chain links TRBV20-1 to TRBJ1-2; D gene uncertain. Germline assignment: CDR1 DFQATT and CDR2 SNEGSKA (reference sequence). Trimming removed 6 bases from V and 5 bases from J, with 31 bases in between. This CDR3 has 18 amino acids. The CDR3 DNA reads as TGCAGTGCCCAAAGTGCCGAAGGGTCAAGGGCGGTTGGGTATGGCTACACCTTC. Protein product: CSAQSAEGSRAVGYGYTF.

The gene calls are TRBV27 and TRBJ1-6; D ambiguous. The V and J ends lost 2 bases and 0 bases respectively, with 17 bases between them. CDR1 and CDR2 from the germline V gene are MNHEY and SMNVEV (reference sequence). This CDR3 contains 19 residues. The CDR3 is CASSLTTRSGSSYNSPLHF. The CDR3 bases are TGTGCCAGCAGTTTAACAACAAGATCTGGGAGCTCCTATAATTCACCCCTCCACTTT.

The V call is TRBV28, the J call TRBJ2-1; tentative D call: TRBD2 (5 bases). The germline V gene encodes CDR1 MDHEN and CDR2 SYDVKM. The CDR3 contains 15 residues. Trimming took 4 bases from V and 5 from J, leaving 15 bases between them. CDR3 coding DNA: TGTGCCAGCAGTTCCCGAAGGAGCGGAGACAATGAGCAGTTCTTC. Protein sequence: CASSSRRSGDNEQFF.